The next 28 T cell receptor beta chains were all read from a single sample in a study of response to subunit inactivated influenza vaccine. TCRdb re-analysed the RT-PCR reads in MiXCR, keeping a single row per CDR3 protein. In the table there are approximately 500,000 distinct CDR3 sequences, over 10% of which are singletons. The material was PBMCs from blood, obtained about 6 weeks after vaccination. The receptors here all came from a man aged 50 to 60 who received an inactivated influenza vaccine.

This clonotype occurred a few times. The V and J genes are TRBV12-3 or TRBV12-4 and TRBJ1-1; D is undetermined. CDR3 length: 12 amino acids. The V end was cut by 4 bases, the J end by 6 bases, with 9 bases between. The CDR3 is CASSWPQAEAFF. Here the CDR3 DNA reads TGTGCCAGCAGTTGGCCCCAAGCTGAAGCTTTCTTT.

CDR3 protein: CASSLAYSNTGELFF. The CDR3 nucleotides read TGTGCCAGCAGCTTAGCTTACTCAAACACCGGGGAGCTGTTTTTT. The V and J genes are TRBV11-2 and TRBJ2-2; D not resolved. V lost 1 base and J lost 2, with 8 bases in between. Germline loops: CDR1 SGHAT, CDR2 FQNNGV. The length of the CDR3 is 15 residues.

This clonotype was counted only a few times. V and J are TRBV4-3 and TRBJ1-4, with 7 bases aligning to TRBD1. The trim removed 5 bases at V and 0 bases at J, leaving 6 bases unmatched. Germline CDR1 LGHNA, CDR2 YSLEER. The CDR3 is made up of 16 amino acids. The CDR3 bases are TGCGCCAGCAGCTGGAGCGGGACAGCAACTAATGAAAAACTGTTTTTT. This gives the protein CASSWSGTATNEKLFF.

The V and J genes are TRBV25-1 and TRBJ2-3; D perhaps matches TRBD1 (6 bases). Trimming cost V 3 bases and J 4 bases, with 20 bases left between them. The germline gives CDR1 MGHDK, CDR2 SYGVNS. CDR3 length: 17 residues. The DNA for the CDR3 is TGTGCCAGCAGTGACCCGTCAGGGGCTGATCCCTCAGATACGCAGTATTTT. It yields the protein CASSDPSGADPSDTQYF.

This clonotype showed up just a few times. The rearrangement links TRBV9 to TRBJ2-5; D gene ambiguous. From germline, CDR1 is SGDLS and CDR2 YYNGEE. V was shortened by 3 bases and J by 4 bases, with 10 bases between the two germline ends. CDR3 length equals 13 residues. CDR3 sequence (DNA): TGTGCCAGCAGCGATCGGACCTCAGAGACCCAGTACTTC. It is translated as CASSDRTSETQYF.

DNA of the CDR3: TGCGCCAGCAGCGAGGGGGTATTGAACACTGAAGCTTTCTTT. It is translated as CASSEGVLNTEAFF. This rearrangement joins TRBV5-1 to TRBJ1-1; possible D gene TRBD1, 6 bases. Deletions cut 4 bases from V and 0 bases from J, with 10 bases between. Looked up from germline, CDR1 is SGHRS and CDR2 is YFSETQ. The CDR3 is 14 amino acids. Combining the CDR3 with reference TRBV5-1 and TRBJ1-1 gives the whole variable domain KAGVTQTPRYLIKTRGQQVTLSCSPISGHRSVSWYQQTPGQGLQFLFEYFSETQRNKGNFPGRFSGRQFSNSRSEMNVSTLELGDSALYLCASSEGVLNTEAFFGQGTRLTVV.

The chain links TRBV3-1 to TRBJ2-7; the match to TRBD2 covers 8 bases. CDR1 is LGHDT and CDR2 is YNNKEL in the germline V gene (reference sequence). With 4 bases clipped from V and 2 bases from J, the junction kept 10 bases outside the gene matches. This CDR3 has 16 residues. CDR3 protein: CASSPITSGGAYEQYF. The DNA of the CDR3 is TGTGCCAGCAGCCCGATTACTAGCGGCGGGGCCTACGAGCAGTACTTC.

The table lists this clonotype with a few counts. The V and J genes are TRBV20-1 and TRBJ2-1, with 9 bases that match TRBD2. Germline V gene data show CDR1 as DFQATT and CDR2 as SNEGSKA (reference sequence). Trimming removed 3 bases from V and 6 bases from J; junction bases left unmatched: 9. The CDR3 runs 15 residues. This CDR3 is CSARKGSGRGNEQFF. CDR3 in DNA: TGCAGTGCTAGGAAGGGTAGCGGGAGAGGCAATGAGCAGTTCTTC.

A word on this clonotype: This may arise from a read error, as a much more abundant clone is one base away. The rearrangement joins TRBV7-9 to TRBJ2-3, with 8 bases identical to TRBD2. This CDR3 is 16 amino acids long. Germline CDR1 SEHNR, CDR2 FQNEAQ (reference sequence). This CDR3 is CPSSLRTGLGRDTQYF. DNA of the CDR3: TGTCCCAGCAGCTTAAGGACGGGACTAGGCAGAGATACGCAGTATTTT.

This clonotype was recorded a few times. The chain joins TRBV12-3 or TRBV12-4 to TRBJ2-3; D gene uncertain. The CDR3 has 12 residues. Between the trimmed V and J ends, which lost 4 bases and 6 bases, there was a span of 8 bases. CDR3 nucleotide sequence: TGTGCCAGCAGTTCCACTTGGGATACGCAGTATTTT. Its translation: CASSSTWDTQYF.

This clonotype was seen a few times. The junction differs from germline at one of its ends, possibly a read error. The rearrangement links TRBV7-7 to TRBJ2-7; 13 positions agree with TRBD2. The CDR3 length is 18 residues. Germline CDR1 SSHAT, CDR2 FNYEAQ (reference sequence). CDR3 sequence (DNA): TGTGCTAGCAGCTTCCGGACTAGCGGGGGCTTGAGCTCCTACGAGCAGTACTTC. Protein product: CASSFRTSGGLSSYEQYF.

The V gene is TRBV6-2 or TRBV6-3, the J gene TRBJ1-6; weak D call: TRBD1 (5 bases). The germline gives CDR1 MNHEY, CDR2 SVGEGT. V was cut by 4 bases and J by 0 bases, with 13 bases left in between. CDR3 size: 17 residues. CDR3 coding DNA: TGTGCCAGCAGTTCGGGGACTTTAAGCTCCTATAATTCACCCCTCCACTTT. Translating gives CASSSGTLSSYNSPLHF.

This clonotype has ten or more counts. The chain joins TRBV27 to TRBJ2-1; D could derive from TRBD1 or TRBD2 (5 bases each). The CDR3 sequence is 13 residues long. V lost 2 bases to trimming and J lost 8 bases, with 10 bases between them. Germline V gives CDR1 MNHEY, CDR2 SMNVEV (reference sequence). DNA for the CDR3: TGTGCCAGCAGTTTAGCCGGGACCTATGAGCAGTTCTTC. Protein product: CASSLAGTYEQFF.

This clonotype was seen more than once but under ten times. The J gene is TRBJ2-3, the V gene TRBV20-1; D may be TRBD1 or TRBD2 (7 bases each). Trimming stripped 4 bases from V and 5 bases from J, with 19 bases between. Looked up from germline, CDR1 is DFQATT and CDR2 is SNEGSKA (reference sequence). The CDR3 contains 15 residues. CDR3 protein: CSATGGDLLRDTQYF. For the CDR3, the DNA is TGCAGTGCTACAGGGGGGGACCTCCTCCGAGATACGCAGTATTTT.

The CDR3, as DNA: TGCAGTGCTAGAGCGGTAGCGGGAGGCTCCTACAATGAGCAGTTCTTC. Translating gives CSARAVAGGSYNEQFF. This rearrangement joins TRBV20-1 to TRBJ2-1, with 10 positions matching TRBD2. Trimming took 1 base from V and 0 from J; bases not matched to a gene: 3. CDR3 length: 16 residues. CDR1 and CDR2 (germline): DFQATT, SNEGSKA (reference sequence).

V and J are TRBV20-1 and TRBJ2-1; D not resolved. CDR1 and CDR2 (germline): DFQATT, SNEGSKA (reference sequence). CDR3 size: 15 residues. Trimming took 0 bases from V and 8 from J, leaving 17 bases between them. Written as DNA, the CDR3 is TGCAGTGCTAGAGATTCGGCTCCAACTTGGGATGAGCAGTTCTTC. This gives the protein CSARDSAPTWDEQFF.

In nucleotides, the CDR3 is TGTGCCAGCTCAGCCCGACAGACTTCGAACTACGAGCAGTACTTC. Translated, it gives CASSARQTSNYEQYF. The chain combines TRBV18 with TRBJ2-7, with a tentative D call TRBD1 (5 bases). Germline loops: CDR1 KGHSH, CDR2 LQKENI. The ends were cut back, 5 bases at V and 3 bases at J, with 17 bases in the middle. CDR3 size: 15 residues.

This clonotype was picked up many times. The rearrangement uses TRBV20-1 and TRBJ2-7; D gene unclear. V was trimmed by 5 bases and J by 2 bases, leaving 13 bases between them. The CDR3 is made up of 13 amino acids. Germline CDR1 and CDR2: DFQATT and SNEGSKA (reference sequence). As DNA, the CDR3 is TGCAGTGCTTCTGGGTTACATACCTACGAGCAGTACTTC. Amino acid sequence: CSASGLHTYEQYF.

This clonotype came up many times. The chain carries TRBV15 and TRBJ2-3, with 13 bases lining up with TRBD2. The CDR3 is 18 residues long. Germline V gives CDR1 LNHNV, CDR2 YYDKDF (reference sequence). With V trimmed by 0 bases and J by 4 bases, 7 bases remained unmatched. The CDR3 sequence is CATSRDWDTSGGADTQYF. In DNA form, the CDR3 reads TGTGCCACCAGCAGAGATTGGGATACTAGCGGGGGGGCAGATACGCAGTATTTT. Using reference TRBV15 and TRBJ2-3 for the parts outside the CDR3, the full variable domain is DAMVIQNPRYQVTQFGKPVTLSCSQTLNHNVMYWYQQKSSQAPKLLFHYYDKDFNNEADTPDNFQSRRPNTSFCFLDIRSPGLGDTAMYLCATSRDWDTSGGADTQYFGPGTRLTVL.

This clonotype came up a few times. The chain has TRBV15 and TRBJ2-7; the D is unclear. With 2 bases removed from V and 6 bases from J, the gap between germline ends came to 11 bases. The CDR3 has 13 amino acids. The germline V gene has CDR1 LNHNV and CDR2 YYDKDF (reference sequence). The CDR3 is CATSRRGFGEQYF. The CDR3 coding sequence is TGTGCCACCAGCAGAAGAGGTTTCGGCGAGCAGTACTTC. The whole variable domain, filled in from reference TRBV15 and TRBJ2-7, reads DAMVIQNPRYQVTQFGKPVTLSCSQTLNHNVMYWYQQKSSQAPKLLFHYYDKDFNNEADTPDNFQSRRPNTSFCFLDIRSPGLGDTAMYLCATSRRGFGEQYFGPGTRLTVT.

This rearrangement joins TRBV7-6 to TRBJ1-4; 7 bases are shared with TRBD1. Per the germline V gene, CDR1 is SGHVS and CDR2 is FNYEAQ. Trimming removed 6 bases from V and 4 bases from J; junction bases left unmatched: 8. The CDR3 runs to 15 residues. CDR3 amino acids: CASSYTTGFNEKLFF. The CDR3 DNA sequence: TGTGCCAGCAGTTACACGACAGGGTTTAATGAAAAACTGTTTTTT.

The chain recombines TRBV12-3 or TRBV12-4 with TRBJ2-7, with TRBD1 identical over 11 bases. V shed 5 bases and J 2 bases; nucleotides not matched to a gene: 5. The CDR3 has 15 amino acids. The CDR3 sequence: CASSTRTGGAYEQYF. As DNA, the CDR3 is TGTGCCAGCAGTACCAGGACAGGGGGCGCCTACGAGCAGTACTTC.

This chain uses TRBV20-1 with TRBJ2-7, with D maybe TRBD1 (5 bases). Germline V lookup: CDR1 DFQATT, CDR2 SNEGSKA (reference sequence). Trimming removed 6 bases from V and 4 bases from J, with 16 bases in between. The CDR3 runs 13 residues. The CDR3 region is CSARRISGYEQYF. The CDR3 DNA sequence: TGCAGTGCCCGCAGGATATCAGGGTACGAGCAGTACTTC.

This chain connects TRBV7-9 to TRBJ1-6; D might be TRBD1 (5 bases). The CDR3 covers 13 residues. With 5 bases removed from V and 7 bases from J, the gap between germline ends came to 9 bases. Germline CDR1 and CDR2: SEHNR and FQNEAQ (reference sequence). CDR3 coding DNA: TGTGCCAGCAGCCGGACACTGAATTCACCCCTCCACTTT. Translated, it gives CASSRTLNSPLHF. The full variable domain, in which reference TRBV7-9 and TRBJ1-6 provide the parts outside the CDR3, is DTGVSQNPRHKITKRGQNVTFRCDPISEHNRLYWYRQTLGQGPEFLTYFQNEAQLEKSRLLSDRFSAERPKGSFSTLEIQRTEQGDSAMYLCASSRTLNSPLHFGNGTRLTVT.

This clonotype was observed a few times. The chain uses TRBV11-2 and TRBJ2-7; 15 bases map to TRBD2. Germline loops: CDR1 SGHAT, CDR2 FQNNGV. This CDR3 is 20 amino acids long. After removal of 4 bases from V and 4 bases from J, the junction contained 17 bases not matched to a gene. The CDR3 sequence is CASSSPHGGGLAGGQYEQYF. The CDR3 DNA is TGTGCCAGCAGCTCCCCCCATGGAGGAGGACTAGCGGGAGGGCAATACGAGCAGTACTTC.

This clonotype was counted at least ten times. The chain carries TRBV4-2 and TRBJ2-7, with 10 bases matching TRBD2. From germline, CDR1 is LGHNA and CDR2 YNFKEQ. The length of the CDR3 is 15 residues. Trimming took 1 base from V and 2 from J; bases not matched to a gene: 2. Here the CDR3 reads CASSQALAGTYEQYF. In DNA form, the CDR3 reads TGTGCCAGCAGCCAAGCACTAGCGGGGACCTACGAGCAGTACTTC.

This clonotype was counted many times. J is TRBJ2-1 and V is TRBV5-5; D might be TRBD1 or TRBD2, each matching 7 bases. Trimming removed 0 bases from V and 15 bases from J, with 13 bases in between. The CDR3 length is 12 residues. Germline CDR1 is SGHKS and CDR2 is YYEKEE (reference sequence). CDR3 in DNA: TGTGCCAGCAGCTTGGAGCGGGACAGTCCGTTCTTC. This sequence encodes CASSLERDSPFF.

This clonotype was found a few times. The V call is TRBV29-1, the J call TRBJ2-1; D is unresolved. CDR1 and CDR2 (germline): SQVTM, ANQGSEA. The CDR3 consists of 11 residues. V was shortened by 5 bases and J by 10 bases, with 12 bases between the two germline ends. The CDR3 loop is CSVSPTWEQFF. The CDR3 nucleotides are TGCAGCGTTTCGCCCACTTGGGAGCAGTTCTTC.